This T cell receptor beta chain was recorded in a study of cytomegalovirus exposure and HLA in healthy donors. Trimming left V 4 bases short and J 3 bases short, with 7 bases between. Germline CDR1 is SQVTM and CDR2 is ANQGSEA. The CDR3 covers 11 residues. In the case of this clone: As yet, its antigen is unknown.

PCR involved 60 Vbeta and 13 Jbeta primers. Measured with immunoSEQ multiplex PCR; TCRdb has only the in-frame clones, and not every one. Of under 80,000 clones in the sample, 75% to 85% were seen once. Study-wide results and caveats: In a later analysis, several top co-occurrence clusters appeared linked to parvovirus B19, influenza, CMV and Epstein-Barr virus. Cytomegalovirus association was listed for around 170 TCR beta chains. Most CMV-associated TCR beta chains were later found to appear HLA-restricted. Reports state that TCR beta sequences accurately predicted most subjects' HLA-A and HLA-B alleles.

V usage is TRBV29-1 and J usage is TRBJ2-7, with a possible D match to TRBD1 (5 bases). This TCR came from a middle-aged man in good health and CMV-seropositive. Input material: PBMCs. CDR3 protein: CSVGGSYEQYF. CDR3 DNA sequence: TGCAGCGTTGGGGGCAGCTACGAGCAGTACTTC.